This passage covers 12 T cell receptor beta chains from one sample sequenced in a study of long-term antiretroviral therapy in people with HIV. Assay version v3.0 of immunoSEQ was used, and it was run at survey level. The table came from immunoSEQ multiplex PCR; TCRdb's copy has only in-frame clones and leaves some out. The sample has 26,000 or so clones; 85% to 95% are singletons. The sequencing here drew on unsorted PBMCs, taken 6.2 years after starting antiretroviral therapy. The receptor set was obtained from a man aged 40-55 years with HIV.

The CDR3 spells CAISGGTDTQYF. The CDR3 DNA reads as TGTGCCATCAGTGGAGGCACAGATACGCAGTATTTT. The chain employs TRBV10-3 and TRBJ2-3; D unresolved. The CDR3 contains 12 residues. The ends were cut back, 4 bases at V and 1 base at J, with 3 bases in the middle. Germline loops: CDR1 ENHRY, CDR2 SYGVKD.

In its sample, this clone was seen once. The chain recombines TRBV12-5 with TRBJ1-1; D call uncertain. V lost 0 bases and J 6 bases, leaving 11 bases between the germline ends. CDR3 length equals 14 residues. Looked up from germline, CDR1 is LGHNT and CDR2 is FRNRAP. For the CDR3, the DNA is TGTGCTAGTGGTTTGGTTGGAGGGTTGCCTGAAGCTTTCTTT. It translates to CASGLVGGLPEAFF.

The chain links TRBV29-1 to TRBJ2-2; D unclear. V gave up 4 bases and J gave up 0 bases, with 9 bases separating them. The CDR3 sequence is 14 residues long. CDR1 is SQVTM, CDR2 ANQGSEA, per germline. CDR3 in DNA: TGCAGCGTTGGGGGAAACACGAACACCGGGGAGCTGTTTTTT. This codes for CSVGGNTNTGELFF.

The CDR3 loop is CASSVTWSGNTIYF. The CDR3 DNA reads as TGTGCCAGCAGCGTAACGTGGAGTGGAAACACCATATATTTT. The chain has TRBV9 and TRBJ1-3; D not resolved. V lost 1 base and J 3 bases, leaving 8 bases between the germline ends. The CDR3 consists of 14 residues. Per germline, CDR1 SGDLS and CDR2 YYNGEE. The entire variable domain, with the rest obtained from reference TRBV9 and TRBJ1-3, is as follows: DSGVTQTPKHLITATGQRVTLRCSPRSGDLSVYWYQQSLDQGLQFLIQYYNGEERAKGNILERFSAQQFPDLHSELNLSSLELGDSALYFCASSVTWSGNTIYFGEGSWLTVV.

This chain joins TRBV6-6 and TRBJ1-2; D perhaps matches TRBD1 (5 bases). From germline, CDR1 is MNHNY and CDR2 SVGAGI (reference sequence). The CDR3 length is 15 residues. V was shortened by 4 bases and J by 2 bases, with 14 bases between the two germline ends. Written as DNA, the CDR3 is TGTGCCAGCAGTTCATTTACAGGATTAAACTATGGCTACACCTTC. The encoded protein is CASSSFTGLNYGYTF.

CDR3 DNA sequence: TGTGCCAGCAGCTCACAAGCGGGAGGGGATACGCAGTATTTT. Translation: CASSSQAGGDTQYF. The chain has TRBV7-8 and TRBJ2-3, with 10 bases that match TRBD2. The germline CDR1 and CDR2 sequences are SGHVS and FQNEAQ. J gave up 6 bases and V 4 bases, and 4 bases lay outside the gene matches. This CDR3 spans 14 amino acids.

About this clone itself: At one boundary the junction diverges from the germline segment, which might be a read error. The chain joins TRBV6-1 to TRBJ1-2; D uncertain. The V gene's germline CDR1 is MNHNS and CDR2 SASEGT. CDR3 length: 10 residues. The CDR3 loop is CASSLRESVF. The CDR3 bases are TGTGCCAGCAGCCTACGGGAAAGCGTATTC.

This rearrangement joins TRBV19 to TRBJ2-1; D may be TRBD1 (6 bases). Germline CDR1 reads LNHDA; CDR2 reads SQIVND (reference sequence). The CDR3 has 15 amino acids. Trimming shortened V by 5 bases and J by 12 bases, and 23 bases separated the two germline ends. This CDR3 reads CASSANRDGGKLQFF. The CDR3 DNA follows: TGTGCCAGTAGTGCGAACAGGGATGGTGGGAAGCTGCAGTTCTTC.

This chain joins TRBV6-5 and TRBJ2-1; 7 nucleotides match TRBD2. Germline values: CDR1 MNHEY, CDR2 SVGAGI. V lost 5 bases and J lost 9; bases outside the gene matches: 13. The length of the CDR3 is 15 residues. For the CDR3, the DNA is TGTGCCAGCAGTCTTTTGGGCTCTTCGGGGGGTGAGCAGTTCTTC. Encoded protein: CASSLLGSSGGEQFF.

The chain couples TRBV7-9 to TRBJ2-1; the match to TRBD2 covers 13 bases. Germline CDR1 and CDR2: SEHNR and FQNEAQ (reference sequence). The CDR3 covers 17 residues. Unmatched junction bases numbered 8, after V lost 5 bases and J lost 4 bases. CDR3: CASSRSTGLAGYNEQFF. CDR3 coding DNA: TGTGCCAGCAGCCGATCTACGGGACTAGCGGGGTACAATGAGCAGTTCTTC.

The CDR3 DNA is TGTGCCAGCAGTCCCAACCCCTCAGGAGCCTACGAGCAGTACTTC. This encodes CASSPNPSGAYEQYF. V is TRBV28 and J is TRBJ2-7; D is uncertain. Germline CDR1 is MDHEN and CDR2 is SYDVKM. V lost 5 bases, J lost 2 bases, and 16 bases lay in between. The CDR3 has 15 amino acids.

This sequence joins TRBV7-9 and TRBJ2-1; D might be TRBD2 (6 bases). The CDR3 has 16 amino acids. Looked up from germline, CDR1 is SEHNR and CDR2 is FQNEAQ (reference sequence). V dropped 0 bases and J dropped 2 bases, with 11 bases sitting between them. The CDR3 reads CASSLALEGTYNEQFF. Here the CDR3 DNA reads TGTGCCAGCAGCTTAGCGCTGGAGGGCACCTACAATGAGCAGTTCTTC.